The 10 T cell receptor beta chains below come from one sample, sequenced in a study of early T cells in non-severe SARS-CoV-2 infection. Each CDR3 protein is one row after TCRdb ran MiXCR on the 5' RACE reads. The sample contains 25,000 to 35,000 distinct CDR3 sequences, roughly 5% of which appear only once. Sample: whole blood. These receptors all stem from an adult who was a healthcare worker with PCR-confirmed SARS-CoV-2 infection or an uninfected control (not recorded which).

The CDR3 here is CASSSTGGYTGELFF. The CDR3 nucleotides are TGTGCCAGCTCATCGACGGGAGGTTACACCGGGGAGCTGTTTTTT. The chain joins TRBV18 to TRBJ2-2; 7 nucleotides match TRBD2. Trimming at V came to 5 bases and at J to 3 bases, leaving 6 bases not matched to a gene. CDR3 length: 15 amino acids. The V gene's germline CDR1 is KGHSH and CDR2 LQKENI.

A remark on this clonotype: A much larger clone differs from this one at a single base, so this may be a read error. The genes are TRBV5-1 and TRBJ2-3; the match to TRBD2 covers 9 bases. This CDR3 region has 16 residues. Germline values: CDR1 SGHRS, CDR2 YFSETQ. The V gene end was trimmed by 0 bases and the J gene end by 1 base; junction bases not matched to a gene: 3. The CDR3 DNA follows: TGCGCCAGCAGCTTGGAGTGGACTAGCGGCACAGATACGCAGTATTTT. Residues: CASSLEWTSGTDTQYF.

V and J are TRBV24-1 and TRBJ2-3, with a possible D match to TRBD1 (5 bases). The V gene's germline CDR1 is KGHDR and CDR2 SFDVKD. V was pared by 5 bases and J by 10 bases, with 12 bases between. CDR3 size: 12 residues. CDR3 residues: CATSVAQGAQYF. The CDR3 nucleotides are TGTGCCACCAGTGTAGCTCAGGGCGCGCAGTATTTT.

This clonotype was observed many times. The chain links TRBV18 to TRBJ1-2; a possible D gene is TRBD1 (5 bases). Germline loops: CDR1 KGHSH, CDR2 LQKENI. Trimming stripped 5 bases from V and 5 bases from J, with 12 bases between. The CDR3 length is 13 residues. The CDR3 coding sequence is TGTGCCAGCTCAACGACAGTAAATTATGGCTACACCTTC. It codes for CASSTTVNYGYTF. Full variable domain (missing parts from reference TRBV18 and TRBJ1-2): NAGVMQNPRHLVRRRGQEARLRCSPMKGHSHVYWYRQLPEEGLKFMVYLQKENIIDESGMPKERFSAEFPKEGPSILRIQQVVRGDSAAYFCASSTTVNYGYTFGSGTRLTVV.

This clonotype was seen only a few times. This rearrangement joins TRBV12-3 or TRBV12-4 to TRBJ2-7, with 8 bases lining up with TRBD1. The junction had 11 bases not matched to a gene; V was cut back by 4 bases and J by 12 bases. The CDR3 spans 13 residues. The CDR3 bases are TGTGCCAGCAGTTCGCGTGGGACAGGTGGTCGGTACTTC. Its protein is CASSSRGTGGRYF.

The V call is TRBV29-1, the J call TRBJ1-1; TRBD1 matches 7 bases. J was trimmed by 3 bases and V by 7 bases; bases with no gene match: 8. This CDR3 has 13 amino acids. Germline CDR1 and CDR2: SQVTM and ANQGSEA. CDR3 region: CSAGQDMDTEAFF. The DNA of the CDR3 is TGCAGCGCCGGACAGGATATGGACACTGAAGCTTTCTTT. Full variable domain (remainder filled in from reference TRBV29-1 and TRBJ1-1): SAVISQKPSRDICQRGTSLTIQCQVDSQVTMMFWYRQQPGQSLTLIATANQGSEATYESGFVIDKFPISRPNLTFSTLTVSNMSPEDSSIYLCSAGQDMDTEAFFGQGTRLTVV.

The chain uses TRBV20-1 and TRBJ2-7; D tentatively reads TRBD1 or TRBD2 (5 bases each). The CDR3 runs to 12 residues. Germline lookup yields CDR1 DFQATT and CDR2 SNEGSKA (reference sequence). V was shortened by 5 bases and J by 3 bases, with 11 bases between the two germline ends. The DNA for the CDR3 is TGCAGTGCTCGGGGACGGGTCTACGAGCAGTACTTC. Its translation is CSARGRVYEQYF.

This clonotype occurred a few times. The rearrangement joins TRBV6-6 to TRBJ2-1; D call uncertain. CDR3 size: 12 residues. V was shortened by 0 bases and J by 7 bases, with 4 bases between the two germline ends. Looked up from germline, CDR1 is MNHNY and CDR2 is SVGAGI (reference sequence). CDR3 bases: TGTGCCAGCAGTTACTCGGGGAATGAGCAGTTCTTC. Translating it yields CASSYSGNEQFF.

This clonotype was observed a handful of times. The chain joins TRBV29-1 to TRBJ1-4; D gene uncertain. CDR1 SQVTM and CDR2 ANQGSEA come from the germline V gene. The length of the CDR3 is 14 residues. Trimming took 5 bases from V and 3 from J, leaving 13 bases between them. The CDR3 region has the DNA TGCAGCGTTTGTGTTGACGGGGCTAATGAAAAACTGTTTTTT. This encodes CSVCVDGANEKLFF.

At least ten counts were recorded for this clonotype. The genes are TRBV29-1 and TRBJ2-5; D not certain. Trimming shortened V by 4 bases and J by 5 bases, and 17 bases separated the two germline ends. This CDR3 contains 14 residues. Per the germline V gene, CDR1 is SQVTM and CDR2 is ANQGSEA. CDR3 loop: CSVVPGVVEETQYF. The CDR3 coding sequence is TGCAGCGTTGTTCCGGGTGTGGTGGAGGAGACCCAGTACTTC.